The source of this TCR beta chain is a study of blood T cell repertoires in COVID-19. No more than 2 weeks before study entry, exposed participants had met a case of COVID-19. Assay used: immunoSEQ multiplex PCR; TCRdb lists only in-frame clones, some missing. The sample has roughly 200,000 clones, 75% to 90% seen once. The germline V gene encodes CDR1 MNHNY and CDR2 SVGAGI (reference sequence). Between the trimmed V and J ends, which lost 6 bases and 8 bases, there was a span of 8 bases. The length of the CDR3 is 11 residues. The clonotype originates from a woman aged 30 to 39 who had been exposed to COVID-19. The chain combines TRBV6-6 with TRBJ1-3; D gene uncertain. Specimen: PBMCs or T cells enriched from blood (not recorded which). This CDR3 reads CASSHGDTIYF. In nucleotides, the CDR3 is TGTGCCAGCAGCCACGGAGACACCATATATTTT.